The clone carrying this T cell receptor beta chain appeared a single time. This CDR3 contains 17 residues. V lost 3 bases and J 0 bases, leaving 18 bases between the germline ends. CDR1 is MGHRA and CDR2 is YSYEKL in the germline V gene. This sample stems from a study of blood T cell repertoires in COVID-19. Study information: COVID-19 samples, acute and convalescent, were from the United States, Italy and Spain.

Repertoires were generated with immunoSEQ multiplex PCR, while TCRdb's copy carries only in-frame clones and drops some. The sample shows over 250,000 clones, roughly 90% of them seen only once. The study recruited people aged 18 to 89 years across approximately 25 US areas. The clonotype originates from a man aged 55 to 70 who had recovered from COVID-19. The V gene is TRBV4-1, the J gene TRBJ2-7, with a possible D match to TRBD1 (5 bases). Specimen: PBMCs or T cells enriched from blood (not recorded which). The CDR3 bases are TGCGCCAGCAGCCACCCAGTGAAGGGGCGGAGCTCCTACGAGCAGTACTTC. It is translated as CASSHPVKGRSSYEQYF.